These 15 T cell receptor beta chains share one sample of origin, sequenced in a study of read filtering for tumor transcriptome and immune sequencing. Molecular barcoded adaptors covering alpha/delta and beta/gamma chains were used on roughly 400 ng RNA. TCRdb reprocessed the reads with MiXCR, giving one entry per CDR3 protein. The sample carries 40,000 to 55,000 distinct CDR3 sequences, around 19% recorded once. What was sequenced was a population of CD138-negative cells sorted from bone marrow. Receptors were obtained from a donor at least 40 years old with multiple myeloma.

This clonotype showed up many times. The CDR3 loop is CASSRTGHVEKLFF. The CDR3 DNA reads as TGTGCCAGCTCACGGACAGGGCACGTCGAAAAACTGTTTTTT. The V and J genes are TRBV18 and TRBJ1-4; 8 bases are a match to TRBD1. Germline V gene data show CDR1 as KGHSH and CDR2 as LQKENI. V lost 4 bases, J lost 8 bases, and 6 bases stayed unmatched. This CDR3 spans 14 amino acids.

This chain links TRBV7-9 with TRBJ1-1; tentative D call: TRBD1 (5 bases). The germline V gene has CDR1 SEHNR and CDR2 FQNEAQ (reference sequence). Trimming removed 8 bases at V and 6 bases at J, with 13 bases between. This CDR3 region has 12 residues. CDR3 nucleotide sequence: TGTGCCAGCGCGAGGGGATTGTCTGAAGCTTTCTTT. Translation gives CASARGLSEAFF.

The sample holds many counts of this clonotype. The V gene is TRBV6-5, the J gene TRBJ2-3, with D unresolved. Between the trimmed V and J ends, which lost 2 bases and 2 bases, there was a span of 8 bases. The CDR3 is 14 residues long. CDR1 and CDR2 (germline): MNHEY, SVGAGI. The CDR3 DNA reads as TGTGCCAGCAGTTACCGGAGCGCCACAGATACGCAGTATTTT. Translation gives CASSYRSATDTQYF.

The V and J genes are TRBV3-1 and TRBJ2-7; D not resolved. This CDR3 contains 14 residues. Trimming took 7 bases from V and 6 from J, leaving 19 bases between them. CDR1 and CDR2 (germline): LGHDT, YNNKEL (reference sequence). CDR3 sequence: CASNPSGSGPEQYF. CDR3 sequence (DNA): TGTGCCAGCAACCCGTCCGGATCCGGCCCCGAGCAGTACTTC.

As to this clonotype: Since a much larger clone is just one base distant, this may be a read error. The V gene is TRBV5-1, the J gene TRBJ2-2, with D maybe TRBD1 (7 bases). V lost 0 bases, J lost 7 bases, and 13 bases lay in between. CDR3 length equals 15 residues. CDR1 and CDR2 (germline): SGHRS, YFSETQ. As DNA, the CDR3 is TGCGCCAGCAGCTTGGATCAGGGGGGCAGCGGGGAGCTGTTTTTT. Its protein product is CASSLDQGGSGELFF.

This clonotype appeared a few times. A clone one base away is much larger, so this may be a read error. The gene calls are TRBV20-1 and TRBJ2-7; the D gene is possibly TRBD2 (6 bases). The CDR3 extends over 14 amino acids. Trimming removed 7 bases from V and 2 bases from J, with 18 bases in between. Germline CDR1 and CDR2: DFQATT and SNEGSKA (reference sequence). The CDR3 bases are TGCAGTGTTAGGTTCTGGGAGGCCCCCTACGAGCAGTACTTC. Its protein product is CSVRFWEAPYEQYF.

This clonotype was seen at least ten times. The chain links TRBV4-3 to TRBJ1-1, with D uncertain. Trimming shortened V by 0 bases and J by 4 bases, and 9 bases separated the two germline ends. Germline-derived CDR1 and CDR2 are LGHNA and YSLEER. This CDR3 is built from 14 residues. The CDR3 nucleotides read TGCGCCAGCAGCCAAGAGCAGTACTCCACTGAAGCTTTCTTT. This sequence encodes CASSQEQYSTEAFF.

This clonotype has at least ten counts. This rearrangement joins TRBV10-3 to TRBJ2-1; 14 bases are shared with TRBD2. CDR3 length: 20 residues. Germline values: CDR1 ENHRY, CDR2 SYGVKD. J lost 1 base, V lost 6 bases, and 14 bases had no gene match. CDR3 sequence: CAISPSGTSGRGVSYNEQFF. Here the CDR3 DNA reads TGTGCCATCAGCCCCTCCGGGACTAGCGGGAGAGGGGTATCCTACAATGAGCAGTTCTTC.

V and J are TRBV11-3 and TRBJ1-1; the D is unclear. CDR3 size: 15 residues. In germline, CDR1 is SGHNT, CDR2 YENEEA. V lost 4 bases and J 11 bases, leaving 23 bases between the germline ends. The CDR3 protein is CASSSKYHHSWEAFF. DNA of the CDR3: TGTGCCAGCAGCTCGAAATACCACCACAGCTGGGAGGCTTTCTTT.

This clonotype occurred many times. This chain links TRBV20-1 with TRBJ1-5; perhaps TRBD1 as D (5 bases). CDR1 is DFQATT, CDR2 SNEGSKA, per germline (reference sequence). V lost 3 bases and J 2 bases, leaving 14 bases between the germline ends. The CDR3 has 15 residues. CDR3 sequence (DNA): TGCAGTGCTAGCCTCGGGACTCCGGGCAATCAGCCCCAGCATTTT. Protein: CSASLGTPGNQPQHF.

This clonotype was counted between two and nine times. This rearrangement joins TRBV20-1 to TRBJ1-5; no firm D call. The CDR3 extends over 15 amino acids. Between the trimmed V and J ends, which lost 3 bases and 4 bases, there was a span of 16 bases. Germline V gives CDR1 DFQATT, CDR2 SNEGSKA (reference sequence). The CDR3 reads CSASLSRGWNQPQHF. The DNA of the CDR3 is TGCAGTGCTAGTCTTAGCCGGGGATGGAATCAGCCCCAGCATTTT.

This clonotype was observed at least ten times. The rearrangement joins TRBV24-1 to TRBJ2-1, with 8 bases lining up with TRBD1. The length of the CDR3 is 16 residues. Unmatched junction bases numbered 10, after V lost 4 bases and J lost 6 bases. Looked up from germline, CDR1 is KGHDR and CDR2 is SFDVKD. CDR3 DNA: TGTGCCACCAGTGACTCTGGACAGGGTACGGGCAATGAGCAGTTCTTC. Translation gives CATSDSGQGTGNEQFF.

This clonotype has at least ten counts. The rearrangement links TRBV5-1 to TRBJ2-7; perhaps TRBD2 as D (5 bases). V lost 3 bases and J 2 bases, leaving 12 bases between the germline ends. Germline V gene sequence: CDR1 SGHRS, CDR2 YFSETQ. This CDR3 contains 14 residues. The CDR3 coding sequence is TGCGCCAGCAGCTCCGGGAATCTTCCCTACGAGCAGTACTTC. This translates into CASSSGNLPYEQYF. The full variable domain, rest sourced from reference TRBV5-1 and TRBJ2-7, is KAGVTQTPRYLIKTRGQQVTLSCSPISGHRSVSWYQQTPGQGLQFLFEYFSETQRNKGNFPGRFSGRQFSNSRSEMNVSTLELGDSALYLCASSSGNLPYEQYFGPGTRLTVT.

Many counts were recorded for this clonotype. The V call is TRBV6-2 or TRBV6-3, the J call TRBJ2-1; 8 nucleotides agree with TRBD2. V trimming: 6 bases; J trimming: 0 bases; junction bases outside the gene matches: 4. Germline V gives CDR1 MNHEY, CDR2 SVGEGT. The CDR3 is 15 residues long. The CDR3 bases are TGTGCCAGCAGCCAAAGCGGGAGCTCCTACAATGAGCAGTTCTTC. Translated: CASSQSGSSYNEQFF.

To note about this clonotype: A far bigger clonotype differs at one base, so this is likely a read error. This sequence joins TRBV28 and TRBJ2-1; D call uncertain. The CDR3 contains 16 residues. Germline loops: CDR1 MDHEN, CDR2 SYDVKM. The V end was cut by 7 bases, the J end by 0 bases, with 16 bases between. CDR3 amino acids: CASNFRWANSYNEQFF. In DNA form, the CDR3 reads TGTGCCAGCAATTTTCGGTGGGCAAACTCCTACAATGAGCAGTTCTTC.